The clone carrying this T cell receptor beta chain was observed a few times. The data stem from a study of shared clonotypes between healthy human individuals. The data were produced by immunoSEQ multiplex PCR, yet TCRdb's version contains in-frame clones alone and is incomplete. Counted here are 500,000 to 700,000 clones, roughly 95% occurring once; the ten biggest clones make up 0.11%. Naive-designated CD8 cells lacked CD45RO, were positively enriched for CCR7, and omitted terminally differentiated effector memory CD45RA+ cells. The donor population consisted of healthy HIV-negative adults with no recent acute infections or vaccinations. This CDR3 is built from 13 residues. Trimming took off 7 bases at V and 0 bases at J, with 10 bases between the two ends. Germline assignment: CDR1 SEHNR and CDR2 FQNEAQ (reference sequence).

This TCR was recovered from a woman aged 30 to 39 in good health. Sequencing was performed on naive CD8+ T cells sorted from blood. This chain uses TRBV7-9 with TRBJ2-7; D is possibly TRBD1 (6 bases). CDR3: CASTGASSYEQYF. The CDR3 DNA reads as TGTGCCAGCACAGGGGCCAGCTCCTACGAGCAGTACTTC.